What follows describes a single TCR beta chain. TCRdb's table, derived via immunoSEQ multiplex PCR, lists solely in-frame clones and lacks some. The sample includes some 700,000 clones, roughly 90% of them seen just once. This specimen comes from a study of shared T cell receptors in the human thymus. Separately, the same data were catalogued under a study of human thymus T cells. That publication notes: Donors were healthy Finnish babies undergoing corrective operations for congenital heart defects. The authors found apparently biased V and J gene usage in thymic and blood repertoires.

This clonotype was sampled from a boy younger than two with a congenital heart defect. Sequencing was performed on thymocytes.

In DNA form, the CDR3 reads TGCGCCAGAGGAACCCGAGGGGGCGATGATCAGCCCCAGCATTTT. This codes for CARGTRGGDDQPQHF. The V call is TRBV4-3, the J call TRBJ1-5; 7 bases are shared with TRBD1. CDR1 is LGHNA, CDR2 YSLEER, per germline. The CDR3 extends over 15 amino acids. V shed 9 bases, J shed 5 bases, and the junction held 13 bases outside the gene matches.